These T cell receptor beta chains were read from a single sample in a study of CDR3 diversity in severe acne. From the PCR reads, TCRdb called clonotypes with MiXCR, one entry per CDR3 protein. Among fewer than 100,000 distinct CDR3 sequences listed, under 60% were seen once. Sequencing was performed on blood. The origin of the receptors is a male donor in good health, without acne. Both conserved end residues are part of each CDR3. The D gene is left open where the match is weak. The size field is filled for only some rows; it gives once, few, many or a size class.

V,J,D,size,DNA,CDR3
TRBV5-1,TRBJ1-6,TRBD1,.,TGCGCCAGCAGCCCCGGGACAGGGCATTCACCCCTCCACTTT,CASSPGTGHSPLHF
TRBV29-1,TRBJ2-7,TRBD2,.,TGCAGCGCCGGCAGACTAGCGGGGGCCTCCTACGAGCAGTACTTC,CSAGRLAGASYEQYF
TRBV5-5,TRBJ1-6,.,many,TGTGCCAGCAGCTTGGAGCAGGGCACTTGGAATTCACCCCTCCACTTT,CASSLEQGTWNSPLHF
TRBV2,TRBJ1-5,.,.,TGTGCCAGCCAGTCCGGGGGCGGGCAGCCCCAGCATTTT,CASQSGGGQPQHF
TRBV11-3,TRBJ2-7,.,.,TGTGCCAGCAGCCTTCACGGGACTTCCTACGAGCAGTACTTC,CASSLHGTSYEQYF
TRBV20-1,TRBJ1-5,.,once,TGCAGTGCTAGGTTGGCGGGAGTAGAGACCCAGCATTTT,CSARLAGVETQHF
TRBV20-1,TRBJ2-7,.,.,TGCAGTGGACTGACTCGCTCCTACGAGCAGTACTTC,CSGLTRSYEQYF
TRBV20-1,TRBJ1-6,.,.,TGCAGTGCTAGAGATCCGCAGGGCGGGAATTCACCCCTCCACTTT,CSARDPQGGNSPLHF
TRBV18,TRBJ2-3,.,few,TGTGCCAGCTCACCATATGGCACAGATACGCAGTATTTT,CASSPYGTDTQYF
TRBV25-1,TRBJ2-3,TRBD2,medium-sized,TGTGCCAGCAGTGAAGGGACTAGCGGGGGGCGGAGCACAGATACGCAGTATTTT,CASSEGTSGGRSTDTQYF
TRBV20-1,TRBJ2-7,TRBD2,.,TGCAGTGCTAGAAGCGGGGGCCAGTACGAGCAGTACTTC,CSARSGGQYEQYF
TRBV28,TRBJ2-3,.,many,TGTGCCAGCGGGGAGGTTCCTCGTACAGATACGCAGTATTTT,CASGEVPRTDTQYF
TRBV2,TRBJ1-1,.,.,TGTGCCTGGAGTGGGAGAGGGCGGGAGTCTGAAGCTTTCTTT,CAWSGRGRESEAFF
TRBV5-5,TRBJ2-5,.,.,TGTGCCAGCAGCACCGGTGGACAGTGGGAGACCCAGTACTTC,CASSTGGQWETQYF
TRBV24-1,TRBJ1-2,.,.,TGTGCCACCAGTGAGCGGACCGTAAACTATGGCTACACCTTC,CATSERTVNYGYTF
TRBV6-2/TRBV6-3,TRBJ1-5,.,many,TGTGCCAGCAGAGAACAGTACGCAGATCAGCCCCAGCATTTT,CASREQYADQPQHF
TRBV6-5,TRBJ1-1,.,many,TGTGCCAGCAGTTACGGGATGGGCACTGAAGCTTTCTTT,CASSYGMGTEAFF
TRBV19,TRBJ2-1,.,once,TGTGCCAGTAGTATCCTCGGACTGGGCTCCTACAATGAGCAGTTCTTC,CASSILGLGSYNEQFF
TRBV11-3,TRBJ2-5,.,few,TGTGCCAGCAGCTTACCGGCAGGGAGTGAGACCCAGTACTTC,CASSLPAGSETQYF
TRBV7-9,TRBJ2-7,TRBD1,.,TGTGCCAGCAGCTGGGACCGGGACAGGGTCTACTACGAGCAGTACTTC,CASSWDRDRVYYEQYF
TRBV5-5,TRBJ1-2,.,many,TGTGCCAGCAGCTTGGACAGGTCCTCCGGGGGCTACACCTTC,CASSLDRSSGGYTF
TRBV6-1,TRBJ1-1,.,many,TGTGCCAGTTTCAAGAGTGAAGCTTTCTTT,CASFKSEAFF
TRBV10-1,TRBJ1-1,.,.,TGCGCCAGCAGTGAGTCGAGGGTCACTGAAGCTTTCTTT,CASSESRVTEAFF
TRBV3-1,TRBJ1-5,.,many,TGTGCCAGCAGCCCGGGATCGGAGGGGTCCAATCAGCCCCAGCATTTT,CASSPGSEGSNQPQHF
TRBV9,TRBJ1-1,.,many,TGTGCCAGCAGCGTAGATGCGTACACTGAAGCTTTCTTT,CASSVDAYTEAFF
TRBV5-1,TRBJ2-3,.,.,TGCGCCAGCAGCTCCTCAGGGCGCGATACGCAGTATTTT,CASSSSGRDTQYF
TRBV20-1,TRBJ2-2,.,many,TGCAGTGCTCCCGTGGGGGGTAACGCCGGGGAGCTGTTTTTT,CSAPVGGNAGELFF
TRBV7-8,TRBJ1-1,.,.,TGTGCCAGCAGCCTTTCCCCGGGGAACACTGAAGCTTTCTTT,CASSLSPGNTEAFF
TRBV7-9,TRBJ2-1,TRBD1,many,TGTGCCAGCAGCATCCGGGACAGAAAAAATGAGCAGTTCTTC,CASSIRDRKNEQFF
TRBV29-1,TRBJ1-2,.,.,TGCAGCGTTCTCCCGAACGCCTTAGGGGAAGGGGCTGGCTACACCTTC,CSVLPNALGEGAGYTF
TRBV5-5,TRBJ2-1,TRBD2,.,TGTGCCAGCAGCTTGGATGGTAGCGGGGGGGCGGGTGAGCAGTTCTTC,CASSLDGSGGAGEQFF
TRBV27,TRBJ1-5,.,many,TGTGCCAGCAGTTTATTTGGGACCATTGCCCAGCCCCAGCATTTT,CASSLFGTIAQPQHF
TRBV7-8,TRBJ2-5,.,many,TGTGCCAGCAGCTTACGGGTTACAGTACAAGAGACCCAGTACTTC,CASSLRVTVQETQYF
TRBV6-5,TRBJ2-2,.,many,TGTGCCAGCAGCCGGGGGGGGGAGCTGTTTTTT,CASSRGGELFF
TRBV5-6,TRBJ1-4,TRBD1,many,TGTGCCAGCAGCTTTGGGGACAGGGCCTACAATGAAAAACTGTTTTTT,CASSFGDRAYNEKLFF
TRBV12-3/TRBV12-4,TRBJ1-1,TRBD1,.,TGTGCCGGCAGTTGGGACAGGGGATCAGAAGCTTTCTTT,CAGSWDRGSEAFF
TRBV5-4,TRBJ1-1,TRBD1,.,TGTGCCAGCAGCCAAACAGGGGTGGCTGAAGCTTTCTTT,CASSQTGVAEAFF
TRBV7-6,TRBJ1-1,.,.,TGTGCCAGCAGCAGGGGAGTACAGGGTACCACTGAAGCTTTCTTT,CASSRGVQGTTEAFF
TRBV29-1,TRBJ1-1,TRBD1,many,TGCAGCGTCGGTGGGACAGGGAACACTGAAGCTTTCTTT,CSVGGTGNTEAFF
TRBV25-1,TRBJ2-5,.,few,TGTGCCAGCAGTGAAAATATGGAGACCCAGTACTTC,CASSENMETQYF
TRBV7-6,TRBJ2-7,.,.,TGTGCCAGCAGTTATTTTAAGACAGGCTCTGTCTACGAGCAGTACTTC,CASSYFKTGSVYEQYF
TRBV20-1,TRBJ2-7,TRBD2,.,TGCAGTGCGTCACTAGCGGGGTCCTACGAGCAGTACTTC,CSASLAGSYEQYF
TRBV6-1,TRBJ1-3,.,many,TGTGCCAGCAGGACCGAAAGTGGAAACACCATATATTTT,CASRTESGNTIYF
TRBV29-1,TRBJ2-5,TRBD1,.,TGCAGCGTTGAGAGACAGGGACAAGAGACCCAGTACTTC,CSVERQGQETQYF
TRBV19,TRBJ1-5,TRBD1,.,TGTGCCAGTACTCCGGGACAGGGATTTTCGAGTCAGCCCCAGCATTTT,CASTPGQGFSSQPQHF
TRBV20-1,TRBJ2-3,.,.,TGCAGCACCAGGGATTCACCCACCGCGGATACGCAATATTTT,CSTRDSPTADTQYF
TRBV25-1,TRBJ1-5,TRBD1,.,TGTGCCAGCAGCCCTGGGACAGGGGGCGATCAGCCCCAGCATTTT,CASSPGTGGDQPQHF
TRBV5-8,TRBJ2-1,.,many,TGTGCCAGCAGCTTGGGGGGCAGGGGCTCCAATGAGCAGTTCTTC,CASSLGGRGSNEQFF
TRBV12-5,TRBJ1-2,TRBD1,few,TGTGCTAGTGAATCCGGGACAGGCTATAACTATGGCTACACCTTC,CASESGTGYNYGYTF
TRBV29-1,TRBJ2-7,TRBD1,few,TGCAGCGTCCTCGGACAGGGCTCCTACGAGCAGTACTTC,CSVLGQGSYEQYF
TRBV7-3,TRBJ1-6,.,.,TGTGCCAGCAGCAGAACGACAGGAGATAATTCACCCCTCCACTTT,CASSRTTGDNSPLHF
TRBV28,TRBJ1-5,.,.,TGTGCCGGCAGGATAGATTACAGGGAGGGTGGACAGCCCCAGCATTTT,CAGRIDYREGGQPQHF
TRBV30,TRBJ2-2,.,few,TGTGCCTGGAGTTCCCAGAGCACCGGGGAGCTGTTTTTT,CAWSSQSTGELFF
TRBV20-1,TRBJ2-7,TRBD2,.,TGCAGTGCTTTGACTAGCGGGAGGGCCTACGAGCAGTACTTC,CSALTSGRAYEQYF
TRBV7-8,TRBJ1-1,TRBD1,many,TGTGCCAGCAGCTTAACTTGGGGGACAGGAGGTACTGAAGCTTTCTTT,CASSLTWGTGGTEAFF
TRBV10-2,TRBJ1-5,TRBD1,medium-sized,TGCGCCAGCACTAGGACAGGGGGGAGCCAGCCCCAGCATTTT,CASTRTGGSQPQHF
TRBV30,TRBJ2-1,.,.,TGTGCCTGGACCTTCAGGACAGTTCGATACAATGAGCGGTTCTTC,CAWTFRTVRYNERFF
TRBV5-1,TRBJ1-1,.,many,TGCGCCAGCAGCTTAGGCCAGTCGAACACTGAAGCTTTCTTT,CASSLGQSNTEAFF
TRBV20-1,TRBJ1-6,TRBD1,once,TGCAGTGTGGGACAGGGGCCCTCACCCCTCCACTTT,CSVGQGPSPLHF